These 8 T cell receptor beta chains were sequenced from one sample in a study of blood T cell repertoires in COVID-19. The data were produced by immunoSEQ multiplex PCR, yet TCRdb's version contains in-frame clones alone and is incomplete. The top ten hold more than 4% of the sample, which has over 50,000 clones, 88% seen once. Sequenced material: peripheral blood. These receptors were collected from a human donor in a cohort sampled during active COVID-19.

This clone was observed once. The rearrangement joins TRBV5-6 to TRBJ2-1, with a possible D match to TRBD2 (6 bases). V dropped 5 bases and J dropped 10 bases, with 19 bases sitting between them. The CDR3 spans 14 residues. Germline lookup yields CDR1 SGHDT and CDR2 YYEEEE. The chain's CDR3 is CASRGRGMGSEQFF. CDR3 nucleotides: TGTGCCAGCAGAGGGCGGGGAATGGGGTCCGAGCAGTTCTTC.

The V gene is TRBV5-1, the J gene TRBJ2-3; tentatively, D is TRBD2 (5 bases). The CDR3 has 16 amino acids. CDR1 is SGHRS, CDR2 YFSETQ, per germline. The V end was cut by 4 bases, the J end by 1 base, with 16 bases between. CDR3 protein: CASSAELQRGTDTQYF. CDR3 sequence (DNA): TGCGCCAGCAGCGCGGAGCTACAGAGGGGCACAGATACGCAGTATTTT.

The rearrangement joins TRBV13 to TRBJ2-5; D possibly corresponds to TRBD2 (5 bases). This CDR3 is 17 amino acids long. Germline V gene lookup returns CDR1 PRHDT and CDR2 FYEKMQ (reference sequence). With 0 bases removed from V and 5 bases from J, the gap between germline ends came to 19 bases. The CDR3 is CASSLGISTTTGETQYF. The CDR3 region has the DNA TGTGCCAGCAGCTTAGGAATCTCGACTACCACTGGGGAGACCCAGTACTTC.

The chain carries TRBV18 and TRBJ1-4; a weak D match, TRBD1 (5 bases). CDR1 and CDR2 from the germline V gene are KGHSH and LQKENI. CDR3 size: 13 residues. V was shortened by 3 bases and J by 12 bases, with 14 bases between the two germline ends. The CDR3 sequence: CASSPVRQYELFF. In DNA, the CDR3 is TGTGCCAGCTCACCGGTCAGACAGTACGAACTGTTTTTT. The whole variable domain, remainder taken from reference TRBV18 and TRBJ1-4, is NAGVMQNPRHLVRRRGQEARLRCSPMKGHSHVYWYRQLPEEGLKFMVYLQKENIIDESGMPKERFSAEFPKEGPSILRIQQVVRGDSAAYFCASSPVRQYELFFGSGTQLSVL.

The rearrangement links TRBV5-1 to TRBJ1-4; 8 bases align to TRBD1. Trimming took 4 bases from V and 8 from J; bases not matched to a gene: 4. The CDR3 contains 13 residues. Per germline, CDR1 SGHRS and CDR2 YFSETQ. CDR3 residues: CASSRQGTEKLFF. The CDR3 DNA is TGCGCCAGCAGCCGACAGGGGACCGAAAAACTGTTTTTT.

The chain carries TRBV19 and TRBJ2-6; 7 nucleotides align to TRBD2. The CDR3 runs 15 residues. Germline lookup yields CDR1 LNHDA and CDR2 SQIVND (reference sequence). V was clipped by 8 bases and J by 0 bases; unmatched bases: 4. CDR3 loop: CASSGGSSGANVLTF. The CDR3 DNA sequence: TGTGCCAGTTCGGGAGGTAGCTCTGGGGCCAACGTCCTGACTTTC.

V usage is TRBV18 and J usage is TRBJ1-5; a possible D gene is TRBD1 (5 bases). V lost 2 bases and J 0 bases, leaving 20 bases between the germline ends. Germline CDR1 reads KGHSH; CDR2 reads LQKENI. The CDR3 has 19 residues. This chain's CDR3 is CASSPRVRATSLSNQPQHF. In DNA, the CDR3 is TGTGCCAGCTCACCAAGAGTCAGGGCAACCTCCCTTAGCAATCAGCCCCAGCATTTT.

The chain employs TRBV7-9 and TRBJ1-2, with a tentative D call TRBD1 (6 bases). Trimming stripped 1 base from V and 0 bases from J, with 9 bases between. The CDR3 sequence is 15 residues long. CDR1 SEHNR and CDR2 FQNEAQ come from the germline V gene (reference sequence). The CDR3 sequence is CASSLEGGTNYGYTF. CDR3 coding DNA: TGTGCCAGCAGCTTAGAAGGGGGAACTAACTATGGCTACACCTTC. Complete variable domain (other parts from reference TRBV7-9 and TRBJ1-2): DTGVSQNPRHKITKRGQNVTFRCDPISEHNRLYWYRQTLGQGPEFLTYFQNEAQLEKSRLLSDRFSAERPKGSFSTLEIQRTEQGDSAMYLCASSLEGGTNYGYTFGSGTRLTVV.